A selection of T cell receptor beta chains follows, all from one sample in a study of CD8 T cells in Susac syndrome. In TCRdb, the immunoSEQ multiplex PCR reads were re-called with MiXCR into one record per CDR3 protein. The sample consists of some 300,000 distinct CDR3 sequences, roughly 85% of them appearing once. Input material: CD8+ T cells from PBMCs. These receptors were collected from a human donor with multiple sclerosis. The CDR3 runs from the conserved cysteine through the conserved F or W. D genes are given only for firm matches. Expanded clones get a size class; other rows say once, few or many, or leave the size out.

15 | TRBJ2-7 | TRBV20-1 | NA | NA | TGCAGTGCTTTGGGGCCCGGGGACATCTTCTACGAGCAGTACTTC | CSALGPGDIFYEQYF
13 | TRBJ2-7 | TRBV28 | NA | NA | TGTGCCAGCGGGAGGACCGTATCCTACGAGCAGTACTTC | CASGRTVSYEQYF
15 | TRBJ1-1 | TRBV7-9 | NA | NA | TGTGCCAGCAGCACGTCCCTTGGACATCCCATTGAAGCTTTCTTT | CASSTSLGHPIEAFF
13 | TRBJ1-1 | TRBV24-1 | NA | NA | TGTGCCACCAGTGATCCCCCGAGCACCGAAGCTTTCTTT | CATSDPPSTEAFF
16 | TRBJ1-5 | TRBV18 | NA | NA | TGTGCCAGCTCACCCAAAGACTCGACCCGGAATCAGCCCCAGCATTTT | CASSPKDSTRNQPQHF
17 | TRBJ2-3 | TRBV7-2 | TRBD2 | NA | TGTGCCAGCAGCTTAGTAGAGCGGGAGTTTAGGACAGATACGCAGTATTTT | CASSLVEREFRTDTQYF
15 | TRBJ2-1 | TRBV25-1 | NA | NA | TGTGCCAGCAGTGAGAAGGGTAGCTCCTACAATGAGCAGTTCTTC | CASSEKGSSYNEQFF
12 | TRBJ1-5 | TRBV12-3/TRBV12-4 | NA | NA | TGTGCCAGCAGTTTAGAGAGTCAGCCCCAGCATTTT | CASSLESQPQHF
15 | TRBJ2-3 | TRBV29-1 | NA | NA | TGCAGCGTTCCCCCGGCAGGGCGACCCACAGATACGCAGTATTTT | CSVPPAGRPTDTQYF
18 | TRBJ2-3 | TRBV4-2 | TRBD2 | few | TGTGCCAGCAGCCAAGGGGGCAGGGCGGGAGGTAGCACAGATACGCAGTATTTT | CASSQGGRAGGSTDTQYF
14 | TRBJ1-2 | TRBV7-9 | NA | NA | TGTGCCAGCAGCTTCGGATCTGATAACTATGGCTACACCTTC | CASSFGSDNYGYTF
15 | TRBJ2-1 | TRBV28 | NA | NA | TGTGCCAGCAGTTTGGACGTGGCCTCCTACAATGAGCAGTTCTTC | CASSLDVASYNEQFF
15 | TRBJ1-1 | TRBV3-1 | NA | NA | TGTGCCAGCAGCCAAGATGGGGGGGGGTACACTGAAGCTTTCTTT | CASSQDGGGYTEAFF
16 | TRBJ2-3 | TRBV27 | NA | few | TGTGCCAGCAGTTTATCGGAAGGGGCCCTCACAGATACGCAGTATTTT | CASSLSEGALTDTQYF
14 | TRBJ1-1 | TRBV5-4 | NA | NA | TGTGCCAGCAGCTTGCGCCACAGGGAAAGGCAAGCTTTCTTT | CASSLRHRERQAFF
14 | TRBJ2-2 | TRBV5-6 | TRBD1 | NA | TGTGCCAGCAGCTTCCGACAGGGTTCCGGGGAGCTGTTTTTT | CASSFRQGSGELFF
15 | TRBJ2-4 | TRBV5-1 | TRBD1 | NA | TGCGCCAGCAGCGCGAGACAGGGGGCGGGAAACATTCAGTACTTC | CASSARQGAGNIQYF